This TCR beta chain was observed in a study of blood T cell repertoires in COVID-19. Study in general: COVID-19 samples from acute and convalescent phases originated in the United States, Italy and Spain. The analysed material was cDNA or gDNA that came from T cells, B-cell-depleted T cells, or PBMCs.

The CDR3 sequence is 15 residues long. The V and J ends lost 2 bases and 4 bases respectively, with 16 bases between them. Germline V lookup: CDR1 SGHRS, CDR2 YFSETQ. Source study methods: How many nucleated cells were present was estimated from reference gene primer amplification. Repertoires were generated with immunoSEQ multiplex PCR, while TCRdb's copy carries only in-frame clones and drops some. V and J calls plus clone size are reproduced from that table; the DNA served to infer D and trimming. The sample carries 95,000 to 100,000 clones, about 86% recorded once. This rearrangement joins TRBV5-1 to TRBJ2-7, with a weak D call TRBD2 (5 bases). Sequencing input: peripheral blood. This clonotype was sampled from an elderly man with acute or convalescent COVID-19. Here the CDR3 DNA reads TGCGCCAGCAGCTTATTAGCGAGTTCTGGATACGAGCAGTACTTC. Its translation is CASSLLASSGYEQYF.